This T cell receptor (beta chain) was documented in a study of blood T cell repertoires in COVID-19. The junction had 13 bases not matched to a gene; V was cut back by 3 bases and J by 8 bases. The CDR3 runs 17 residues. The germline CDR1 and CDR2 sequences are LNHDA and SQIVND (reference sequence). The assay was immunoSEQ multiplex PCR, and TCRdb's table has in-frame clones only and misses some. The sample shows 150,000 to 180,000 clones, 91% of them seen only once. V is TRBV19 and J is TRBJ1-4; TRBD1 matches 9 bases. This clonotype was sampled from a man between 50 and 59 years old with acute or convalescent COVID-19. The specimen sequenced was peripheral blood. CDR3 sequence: CASSIRDRESRGEKLFF. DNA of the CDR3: TGTGCCAGTAGTATCCGGGACAGGGAGTCCCGGGGCGAAAAACTGTTTTTT.